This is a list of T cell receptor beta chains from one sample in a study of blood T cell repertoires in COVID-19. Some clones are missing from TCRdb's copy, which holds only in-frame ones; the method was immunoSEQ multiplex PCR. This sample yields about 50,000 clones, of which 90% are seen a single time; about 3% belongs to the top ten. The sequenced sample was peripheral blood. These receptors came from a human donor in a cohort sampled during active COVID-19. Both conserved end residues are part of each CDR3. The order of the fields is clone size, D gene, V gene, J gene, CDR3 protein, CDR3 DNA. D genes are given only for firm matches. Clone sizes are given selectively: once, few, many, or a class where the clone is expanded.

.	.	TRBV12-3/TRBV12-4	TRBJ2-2	CASTYTGELFF	TGTGCCAGCACTTACACCGGGGAGCTGTTTTTT
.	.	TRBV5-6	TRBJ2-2	CASSLGGGELFF	TGTGCCAGCAGCTTAGGAGGCGGGGAGCTGTTTTTT
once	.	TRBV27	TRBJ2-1	CASSLAGVTYNEQFF	TGTGCCAGCAGTTTGGCCGGAGTAACCTACAATGAGCAGTTCTTC
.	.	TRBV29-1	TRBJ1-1	CSVEGGLGEGNTEAFF	TGCAGCGTTGAAGGTGGTCTGGGAGAGGGGAACACTGAAGCTTTCTTT
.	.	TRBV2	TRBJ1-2	CASSEWEGLNYGYTF	TGTGCCAGCAGTGAATGGGAGGGGTTGAACTATGGCTACACCTTC
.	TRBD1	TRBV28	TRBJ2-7	CASRWDRGFYEQYF	TGTGCCAGCAGATGGGACAGGGGGTTCTACGAGCAGTACTTC
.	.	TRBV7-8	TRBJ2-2	CASSQDRRDTGELFF	TGTGCCAGCAGCCAGGACAGGAGGGACACCGGGGAGCTGTTTTTT
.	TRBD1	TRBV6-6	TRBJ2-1	CASSYGQAYNEQFF	TGTGCCAGCAGTTACGGACAGGCCTACAATGAGCAGTTCTTC
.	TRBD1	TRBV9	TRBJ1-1	CASSEWTGMNTEAFF	TGTGCCAGCAGCGAGTGGACAGGAATGAACACTGAAGCTTTCTTT
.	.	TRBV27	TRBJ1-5	CASSLLVRGPQHF	TGTGCCAGCAGTTTATTGGTGCGAGGGCCCCAGCATTTT
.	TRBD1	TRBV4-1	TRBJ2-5	CASSQWMSGGQETQYF	TGCGCCAGCAGCCAATGGATGTCAGGGGGCCAAGAGACCCAGTACTTC
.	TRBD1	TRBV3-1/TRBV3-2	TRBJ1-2	CASSFRQGAQVAYGYTF	TGTGCCAGCAGCTTCCGACAGGGGGCGCAGGTCGCGTATGGCTACACCTTC
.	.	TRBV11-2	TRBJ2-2	CASRGAAANTGELFF	TGTGCCAGCCGTGGGGCGGCCGCGAACACCGGGGAGCTGTTTTTT
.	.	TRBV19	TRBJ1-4	CASSMNAGDWEKLFF	TGTGCCAGTAGTATGAACGCTGGGGACTGGGAAAAACTGTTTTTT
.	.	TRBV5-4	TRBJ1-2	CASSLPSNYGYTF	TGTGCCAGCAGCTTGCCGAGTAACTATGGCTACACCTTC
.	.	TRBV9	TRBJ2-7	CASSVGAGEQYF	TGTGCCAGCAGCGTAGGGGCAGGGGAGCAGTACTTC
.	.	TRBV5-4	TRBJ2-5	CASRPGTAEETQYF	TGTGCCAGCCGTCCCGGGACTGCGGAAGAGACCCAGTACTTC
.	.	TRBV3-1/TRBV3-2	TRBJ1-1	CASSQLMNTEAFF	TGTGCCAGCAGCCAGTTAATGAACACTGAAGCTTTCTTT
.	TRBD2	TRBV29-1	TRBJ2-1	CSAPLAGGSNEQFF	TGCAGCGCCCCACTAGCGGGGGGGAGCAATGAGCAGTTCTTC
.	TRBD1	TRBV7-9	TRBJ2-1	CASSLPRQGVSNEQFF	TGTGCCAGCAGCTTACCAAGACAGGGGGTTAGCAATGAGCAGTTCTTC
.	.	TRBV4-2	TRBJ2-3	CASSQGRSSDTQYF	TGTGCCAGCAGCCAAGGGAGAAGTTCTGATACGCAGTATTTT
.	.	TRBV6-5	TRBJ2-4	CASSYRIGGHIQYF	TGTGCCAGCAGCTACCGTATCGGGGGTCACATTCAGTACTTC
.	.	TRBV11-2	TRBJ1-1	CASSSDRTHTEAFF	TGTGCCAGCAGCTCAGACAGGACTCACACTGAAGCTTTCTTT
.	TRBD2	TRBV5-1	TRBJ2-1	CASSRTSGDYNEQFF	TGCGCCAGCAGTCGAACTAGCGGGGACTACAATGAGCAGTTCTTC
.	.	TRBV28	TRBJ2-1	CASSLRGGLGSYNEQFF	TGTGCCAGCAGTTTGCGCGGGGGCCTGGGCTCATACAATGAGCAGTTCTTC
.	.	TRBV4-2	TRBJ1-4	CASSRGETTNEKLFF	TGTGCCAGCAGCCGCGGGGAGACGACTAATGAAAAACTGTTTTTT
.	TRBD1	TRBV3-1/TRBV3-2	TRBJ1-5	CASSQGQEGQPQHF	TGTGCCAGCAGCCAGGGACAGGAGGGTCAGCCCCAGCATTTT
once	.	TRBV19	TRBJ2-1	CATHRGQEINEQFF	TGTGCCACACATCGCGGACAAGAAATTAATGAGCAGTTCTTC
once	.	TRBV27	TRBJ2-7	CASIPWVGAPEQYF	TGTGCCAGCATCCCTTGGGTGGGGGCCCCCGAGCAGTACTTC
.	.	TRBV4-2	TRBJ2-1	CASSQGQPLASTYNEQFF	TGTGCCAGCAGCCAAGGTCAACCCCTGGCTAGCACTTACAATGAGCAGTTCTTC
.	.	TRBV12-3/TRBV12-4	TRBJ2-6	CASFRAGANVLTF	TGTGCCAGCTTCAGGGCCGGGGCCAACGTCCTGACTTTC
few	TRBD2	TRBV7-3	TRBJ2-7	CASSLLAGDSYEQYF	TGTGCCAGCAGCTTACTAGCGGGAGACTCCTACGAGCAGTACTTC
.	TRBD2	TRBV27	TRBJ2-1	CASSYGTSGNNEQFF	TGTGCCAGCAGTTACGGGACTAGCGGGAACAATGAGCAGTTCTTC
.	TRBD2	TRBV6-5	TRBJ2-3	CASSYSLGLASDTQYF	TGTGCCAGCAGTTACTCGTTGGGACTAGCGTCAGATACGCAGTATTTT
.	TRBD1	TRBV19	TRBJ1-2	CASSPTLRDSSPGYTF	TGTGCCAGTAGTCCAACTCTCCGGGACAGTTCGCCGGGCTACACCTTC
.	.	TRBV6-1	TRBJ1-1	CASSDKGRVNTEAFF	TGTGCCAGCAGTGACAAGGGGCGAGTGAACACTGAAGCTTTCTTT
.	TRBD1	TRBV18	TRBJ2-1	CASSPQTGAYNEQFF	TGTGCCAGCTCACCACAGACAGGGGCCTACAATGAGCAGTTCTTC
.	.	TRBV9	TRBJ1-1	CASSRLGQIMNTEAFF	TGTGCCAGCTCACGATTGGGACAAATCATGAACACTGAAGCTTTCTTT
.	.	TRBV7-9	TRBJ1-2	CASSSFSPEYGYTF	TGTGCCAGCAGTTCCTTTAGTCCGGAGTATGGCTACACCTTC
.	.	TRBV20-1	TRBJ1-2	CSASPRVGYTF	TGCAGTGCTAGCCCCCGAGTTGGCTACACCTTC
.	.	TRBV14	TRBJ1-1	CASSQGRGTEAFF	TGTGCCAGCAGCCAAGGCAGGGGTACTGAAGCTTTCTTT
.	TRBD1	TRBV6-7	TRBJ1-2	CASSYSRQGGYGYTF	TGTGCCAGCAGTTACTCGAGACAGGGAGGCTATGGCTACACCTTC
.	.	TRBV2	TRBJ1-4	CASSDSYGGTPRKLFF	TGTGCCAGCAGTGACTCATACGGCGGTACCCCCCGAAAACTGTTTTTT
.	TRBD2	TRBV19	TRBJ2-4	CASRKTGTKENIQYF	TGTGCCAGTAGAAAAACCGGGACTAAGGAAAACATTCAGTACTTC
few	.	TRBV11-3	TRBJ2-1	CASSRGSGNEQFF	TGTGCCAGCAGCCGGGGGTCGGGTAATGAGCAGTTCTTC
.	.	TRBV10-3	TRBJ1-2	CAISESNVAGRNYGYTF	TGTGCCATCAGTGAGTCGAACGTCGCGGGTCGGAACTATGGCTACACCTTC
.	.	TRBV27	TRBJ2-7	CASSLTRTAYEQYF	TGTGCCAGCAGTTTAACCAGGACAGCTTACGAGCAGTACTTC
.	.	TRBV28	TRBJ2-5	CASLNGHNQETQYF	TGTGCCAGCCTTAATGGGCACAACCAAGAGACCCAGTACTTC
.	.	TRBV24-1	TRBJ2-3	CATSGAGRSDTQYF	TGTGCCACCAGTGGGGCCGGAAGATCAGATACGCAGTATTTT
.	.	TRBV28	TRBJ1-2	CASSFGGDYGYTF	TGTGCCAGCAGTTTCGGTGGAGACTATGGCTACACCTTC
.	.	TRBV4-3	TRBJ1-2	CASSQYYREGGYTF	TGCGCCAGCAGCCAATACTACAGGGAAGGTGGCTACACCTTC
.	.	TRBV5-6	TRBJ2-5	CASSPGRGTQYF	TGTGCCAGCAGCCCTGGACGGGGGACCCAGTACTTC
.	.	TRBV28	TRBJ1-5	CASSVLFKPQHF	TGTGCCAGCAGTGTACTTTTTAAACCCCAGCATTTT
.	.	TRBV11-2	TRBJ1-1	CASSFNSVGDTEAFF	TGTGCCAGCAGCTTCAATTCGGTTGGTGACACTGAAGCTTTCTTT
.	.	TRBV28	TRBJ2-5	CASSPSGTSVETQYF	TGTGCCAGCAGTCCCTCCGGGACTTCGGTCGAGACCCAGTACTTC
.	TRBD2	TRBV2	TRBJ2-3	CASTLLAGPPTDTQYF	TGTGCCAGCACCTTACTAGCGGGGCCACCCACAGATACGCAGTATTTT
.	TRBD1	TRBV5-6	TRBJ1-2	CASNNRDRGLTNYGYTF	TGTGCCAGCAACAACCGGGACAGGGGTCTCACTAACTATGGCTACACCTTC
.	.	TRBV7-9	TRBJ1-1	CASSYADKYTEAFF	TGTGCCAGCAGCTACGCCGACAAATACACTGAAGCTTTCTTT